The 30 T cell receptor beta chains reported below all come from one sample, sequenced in a study of cytomegalovirus exposure and HLA in healthy donors. It was with 60 Vbeta and 13 Jbeta primers that the PCR ran. Sequenced by immunoSEQ multiplex PCR; TCRdb stores in-frame clones only, minus some. Of around 190,000 clones listed, roughly 85% are singletons. Material: PBMCs. These receptors were obtained from a woman between 50 and 59 years old in good health and CMV-seronegative.

V is TRBV30 and J is TRBJ1-4; D gene uncertain. CDR1 and CDR2 (germline): GTSNPN, SVGIG (reference sequence). V was pared by 7 bases and J by 0 bases, with 9 bases between. CDR3 size: 13 residues. CDR3 sequence (DNA): TGTGCCTCTAAGGACTCAACTAATGAAAAACTGTTTTTT. Translation gives CASKDSTNEKLFF.

The chain employs TRBV6-6 and TRBJ2-6; a weak D match, TRBD2 (6 bases). Germline loops: CDR1 MNHNY, CDR2 SVGAGI (reference sequence). Trimming shortened V by 6 bases and J by 0 bases, and 12 bases separated the two germline ends. This CDR3 is built from 16 residues. Here the CDR3 DNA reads TGTGCCAGCAGAAGGGACGGGAGCTCTGGGGCCAACGTCCTGACTTTC. Protein sequence: CASRRDGSSGANVLTF.

The chain couples TRBV21-1 to TRBJ1-1; TRBD1, as called in the table, went unchecked against the DNA. TRBV21-1 is a known pseudogene. CDR3 length: 13 amino acids. In DNA form, the CDR3 reads TGTGCCAGCAGCTCCTGGGACACCACTGAAGCTTTCTTT. Protein: CASSSWDTTEAFF.

The rearrangement links TRBV28 to TRBJ1-3; 11 bases line up with TRBD1. The CDR3 consists of 19 residues. Trimming removed 5 bases from V and 0 bases from J; junction bases left unmatched: 12. From germline, CDR1 is MDHEN and CDR2 SYDVKM. CDR3 coding DNA: TGTGCCAGCAGTACACGGACAGGGGGCGTGGGATTCTCTGGAAACACCATATATTTT. This encodes CASSTRTGGVGFSGNTIYF.

This chain connects TRBV11-1 to TRBJ2-7, with D tentatively TRBD2 (5 bases). V was shortened by 5 bases and J by 4 bases, with 15 bases between the two germline ends. This CDR3 comprises 14 residues. Looked up from germline, CDR1 is SGHAT and CDR2 is FQDESV (reference sequence). The CDR3 coding sequence is TGTGCCAGCAGCATTCAGGCCGGGAAATACGAGCAGTACTTC. Translation gives CASSIQAGKYEQYF.

A single count supports this clone. J is TRBJ2-1 and V is TRBV25-1, with TRBD2 matching 11 bases. The V gene's germline CDR1 is MGHDK and CDR2 SYGVNS. The CDR3 extends over 16 amino acids. The J segment lost 8 bases and the V segment lost 3 bases, leaving 9 bases of the junction unmatched. CDR3 DNA sequence: TGTGCCAGCAGTGATTTCACTAGCGGGAGCGGGGATGAGCAGTTCTTC. Translated, it gives CASSDFTSGSGDEQFF. The whole variable domain, remainder taken from reference TRBV25-1 and TRBJ2-1, is EADIYQTPRYLVIGTGKKITLECSQTMGHDKMYWYQQDPGMELHLIHYSYGVNSTEKGDLSSESTVSRIRTEHFPLTLESARPSHTSQYLCASSDFTSGSGDEQFFGPGTRLTVL.

The chain employs TRBV27 and TRBJ1-1, with TRBD1 as a possible D gene (5 bases). Per germline, CDR1 MNHEY and CDR2 SMNVEV (reference sequence). V lost 2 bases and J lost 5, with 12 bases in between. The CDR3 totals 14 residues. The CDR3 sequence is CASSLLRQGTEAFF. As DNA, the CDR3 is TGTGCCAGCAGTTTACTACGCCAGGGAACTGAAGCTTTCTTT.

This chain connects TRBV2 to TRBJ1-1; possibly TRBD1 for D (6 bases). Trimming cost V 6 bases and J 0 bases, with 11 bases left between them. This CDR3 has 14 amino acids. Germline-derived CDR1 and CDR2 are SNHLY and FYNNEI. CDR3 in DNA: TGTGCCAGCAGAGGGGACATAATGAACACTGAAGCTTTCTTT. Translation: CASRGDIMNTEAFF.

The chain is built from TRBV19 and TRBJ1-2; 8 bases line up with TRBD1. CDR3 length: 14 amino acids. J lost 5 bases, V lost 6 bases, and 8 bases had no gene match. Per germline, CDR1 LNHDA and CDR2 SQIVND (reference sequence). Here the CDR3 DNA reads TGTGCCAGTAGATACGGACAGGGTATATATGGCTACACCTTC. Encoded protein: CASRYGQGIYGYTF.

The rearrangement joins TRBV7-9 to TRBJ1-1; no reliable D call. V was cut by 5 bases and J by 10 bases, with 5 bases left in between. Per germline, CDR1 SEHNR and CDR2 FQNEAQ (reference sequence). The CDR3 has 9 residues. The CDR3 nucleotides are TGTGCCAGCAGCCCCGGAGCTTTCTTT. Residues: CASSPGAFF.

The rearrangement uses TRBV19 and TRBJ2-2; TRBD1 is a possible D gene (5 bases). The CDR3 is 14 amino acids. V lost 7 bases and J lost 4, with 13 bases in between. CDR1 and CDR2 from the germline V gene are LNHDA and SQIVND (reference sequence). The CDR3 sequence is CASITRVGTGELFF. CDR3 DNA sequence: TGTGCCAGTATCACCAGGGTTGGCACCGGGGAGCTGTTTTTT.

This chain uses TRBV5-4 with TRBJ1-1, with TRBD1 matching over 8 bases. Germline V gene lookup returns CDR1 SGHNT and CDR2 YYREEE (reference sequence). The CDR3 length is 14 residues. V lost 3 bases and J lost 1; bases outside the gene matches: 2. The CDR3 here is CASSWGTGNTEAFF. CDR3 coding DNA: TGTGCCAGCAGCTGGGGGACAGGGAACACTGAAGCTTTCTTT.

The chain couples TRBV29-1 to TRBJ2-4, with 12 positions matching TRBD2. The V and J ends lost 1 base and 6 bases, in that order; junction bases with no gene match: 7. CDR3 size: 16 residues. Germline CDR1 reads SQVTM; CDR2 reads ANQGSEA. The CDR3 nucleotides read TGCAGCGTTGAAGGACTAGCGGGAGTAAAGAGAAACATTCAGTACTTC. Translated: CSVEGLAGVKRNIQYF.

The chain employs TRBV5-1 and TRBJ2-2; 7 nucleotides line up with TRBD2. J was trimmed by 0 bases and V by 4 bases; bases with no gene match: 6. The V gene's germline CDR1 is SGHRS and CDR2 YFSETQ. The CDR3 is made up of 16 amino acids. The CDR3 DNA reads TGCGCCAGCAGCCCTCGGGAGGACGCGAACACCGGGGAGCTGTTTTTT. Its protein is CASSPREDANTGELFF.

The chain combines TRBV27 with TRBJ2-5, with 10 bases fitting TRBD1. The DNA end lines up better with TRBJ2-7; the J call may be wrong. Germline CDR1 is MNHEY and CDR2 is SMNVEV (reference sequence). The length of the CDR3 is 12 residues. DNA for the CDR3: TGTGCCAGCAGAAGGACAGGGGGCGAGCAGTACTTC. It codes for CASRRTGGEQYF.

The rearrangement joins TRBV11-2 to TRBJ2-7, with D possibly matching TRBD2 (5 bases). Trimming took off 4 bases at V and 0 bases at J, with 13 bases between the two ends. This CDR3 has 15 amino acids. The V gene's germline CDR1 is SGHAT and CDR2 FQNNGV. CDR3 nucleotide sequence: TGTGCCAGCAGCTCGGACTCACTACCCTCCTACGAGCAGTACTTC. Its translation: CASSSDSLPSYEQYF.

This chain uses TRBV5-1 with TRBJ2-7, with D possibly TRBD1 on 6 matching bases. Per germline, CDR1 SGHRS and CDR2 YFSETQ. V was trimmed by 4 bases and J by 7 bases, leaving 15 bases between them. There are 13 residues in the CDR3. DNA of the CDR3: TGCGCCAGCAGCCAGGGGTCCGGGCGGGAGCAGTACTTC. It codes for CASSQGSGREQYF.

The CDR3, as DNA: TGTGCCAGCAGCTTATCCTGGCGGGAGGGCGGAACAGATACGCAGTATTTT. The encoded protein is CASSLSWREGGTDTQYF. The chain is built from TRBV13 and TRBJ2-3; 9 positions match TRBD2. From germline, CDR1 is PRHDT and CDR2 FYEKMQ (reference sequence). V lost 2 bases, J lost 3 bases, and 9 bases stayed unmatched. CDR3 length: 17 amino acids.

The chain couples TRBV25-1 to TRBJ2-1; TRBD1 matches at 9 bases. The V gene's germline CDR1 is MGHDK and CDR2 SYGVNS. The V and J ends lost 11 bases and 5 bases, in that order; junction bases with no gene match: 7. The CDR3 has 13 amino acids. DNA of the CDR3: TGTGCCGCCCGGACAGGGGCCGACAATGAGCAGTTCTTC. Its protein is CAARTGADNEQFF. Full variable domain (outside the CDR3, taken from reference TRBV25-1 and TRBJ2-1): EADIYQTPRYLVIGTGKKITLECSQTMGHDKMYWYQQDPGMELHLIHYSYGVNSTEKGDLSSESTVSRIRTEHFPLTLESARPSHTSQYLCAARTGADNEQFFGPGTRLTVL.

This clone was seen a single time. This CDR3 is CAWNEGQGFEKLFF. The DNA of the CDR3 is TGTGCCTGGAATGAGGGACAGGGTTTTGAAAAACTGTTTTTT. The rearrangement joins TRBV30 to TRBJ1-4; the match to TRBD1 covers 9 bases. This CDR3 is 14 amino acids long. CDR1 and CDR2 (germline): GTSNPN, SVGIG (reference sequence). V shed 4 bases, J shed 7 bases, and the junction held 7 bases outside the gene matches. The full variable domain, in which reference TRBV30 and TRBJ1-4 provide the parts outside the CDR3, is SQTIHQWPATLVQPVGSPLSLECTVEGTSNPNLYWYRQAAGRGLQLLFYSVGIGQISSEVPQNLSASRPQDRQFILSSKKLLLSDSGFYLCAWNEGQGFEKLFFGSGTQLSVL.

This chain uses TRBV7-9 with TRBJ1-2; 9 nucleotides line up with TRBD1. Germline CDR1 is SEHNR and CDR2 is FQNEAQ (reference sequence). The V and J ends lost 5 bases and 3 bases, in that order; junction bases with no gene match: 4. CDR3 length equals 14 residues. In DNA, the CDR3 is TGTGCCAGCAGCGGCAGACAGGGGGACTATGGCTACACCTTC. Its translation: CASSGRQGDYGYTF.

The chain employs TRBV11-2 and TRBJ1-4; 10 positions agree with TRBD1. Germline lookup yields CDR1 SGHAT and CDR2 FQNNGV. Trimming removed 4 bases from V and 6 bases from J; junction bases left unmatched: 2. There are 14 residues in the CDR3. The CDR3 DNA sequence: TGTGCCAGCAGCTGGACAGGGGGGGATGAAAAACTGTTTTTT. It specifies CASSWTGGDEKLFF.

In its sample, this clone was seen a few times. The rearrangement links TRBV28 to TRBJ1-2; perhaps TRBD1 as D (6 bases). The CDR3 length is 14 residues. V lost 1 base, J lost 8 bases, and 14 bases lay in between. The germline V gene encodes CDR1 MDHEN and CDR2 SYDVKM. CDR3 in DNA: TGTGCCAGCAGTTTATCGGCCAGGGGAGGGGGCTACACCTTC. Translation gives CASSLSARGGGYTF.

V is TRBV28 and J is TRBJ2-2; 7 positions agree with TRBD2. J gave up 0 bases and V 6 bases, and 4 bases lay outside the gene matches. Germline V gene lookup returns CDR1 MDHEN and CDR2 SYDVKM. The CDR3 totals 15 residues. In nucleotides, the CDR3 is TGTGCCAGCAGACCTGGGGGGGCGAACACCGGGGAGCTGTTTTTT. It specifies CASRPGGANTGELFF.

As to this clone: One end of the junction does not line up with germline, which may come from a read error. This chain joins TRBV7-9 and TRBJ2-7; 10 nucleotides line up with TRBD2. The CDR3 has 13 residues. Germline V lookup: CDR1 SEHNR, CDR2 FQNEAQ (reference sequence). This CDR3 reads CSSSPSGRHEQYF. Here the CDR3 DNA reads TGTTCCAGCAGCCCTAGCGGGAGACACGAGCAGTACTTC. Using reference TRBV7-9 and TRBJ2-7 for the parts outside the CDR3, the full variable domain is DTGVSQNPRHKITKRGQNVTFRCDPISEHNRLYWYRQTLGQGPEFLTYFQNEAQLEKSRLLSDRFSAERPKGSFSTLEIQRTEQGDSAMYLCSSSPSGRHEQYFGPGTRLTVT.

J is TRBJ2-3 and V is TRBV27; 10 positions match TRBD2. This CDR3 is 17 amino acids long. Germline-derived CDR1 and CDR2 are MNHEY and SMNVEV (reference sequence). With V trimmed by 3 bases and J by 6 bases, 12 bases remained unmatched. The CDR3 is CASSFGLAVLGSDTQYF. CDR3 nucleotides: TGTGCCAGCAGTTTCGGACTAGCGGTTCTCGGGTCGGATACGCAGTATTTT.

The J gene is TRBJ2-5, the V gene TRBV28, with D perhaps matching TRBD2 (5 bases). The J call may be wrong; the DNA end is better matched by TRBJ2-7. This CDR3 contains 14 residues. In germline, CDR1 is MDHEN, CDR2 SYDVKM. The CDR3 spells CASSLEGDPYEQYF. DNA for the CDR3: TGTGCCAGCAGTTTAGAGGGTGATCCCTACGAGCAGTACTTC.

The CDR3 sequence: CASSVRGALAGGTDTQYF. Here the CDR3 DNA reads TGTGCCAGCAGCGTCCGAGGGGCTCTAGCGGGAGGTACTGATACGCAGTATTTT. This chain links TRBV7-3 with TRBJ2-3; 11 nucleotides match TRBD2. This CDR3 is built from 18 residues. Trimming removed 5 bases from V and 6 bases from J; junction bases left unmatched: 16. Germline-derived CDR1 and CDR2 are SGHTA and FQGTGA. Based on the CDR3 plus reference TRBV7-3 and TRBJ2-3, the full variable domain is GAGVSQTPSNKVTEKGKYVELRCDPISGHTALYWYRQSLGQGPEFLIYFQGTGAADDSGLPNDRFFAVRPEGSVSTLKIQRTERGDSAVYLCASSVRGALAGGTDTQYFGPGTRLTVL.

The chain uses TRBV28 and TRBJ2-1; 7 bases line up with TRBD2. The CDR3 length is 16 residues. Per germline, CDR1 MDHEN and CDR2 SYDVKM. The junction had 7 bases not matched to a gene; V was cut back by 5 bases and J by 0 bases. The CDR3 region has the DNA TGTGCCAGCAGTCCCGCTAGCGGAAGCTCCTACAATGAGCAGTTCTTC. Encoded protein: CASSPASGSSYNEQFF. Full variable domain (outside the CDR3, taken from reference TRBV28 and TRBJ2-1): DVKVTQSSRYLVKRTGEKVFLECVQDMDHENMFWYRQDPGLGLRLIYFSYDVKMKEKGDIPEGYSVSREKKERFSLILESASTNQTSMYLCASSPASGSSYNEQFFGPGTRLTVL.

This sequence joins TRBV28 and TRBJ1-2; D is unresolved. The germline V and J ends were trimmed by 4 bases and 5 bases, with 8 bases remaining between them. The CDR3 loop spans 12 amino acids. The germline CDR1 and CDR2 sequences are MDHEN and SYDVKM. CDR3 nucleotide sequence: TGTGCCAGCAGTTCAGAGGGTTATGGCTACACCTTC. Amino acid sequence: CASSSEGYGYTF.